This entry lists 27 T cell receptor beta chains sequenced from one sample in a study of Ad26.COV2.S vaccination and SARS-CoV-2 variants. Measured with immunoSEQ multiplex PCR; TCRdb has only the in-frame clones, and not every one. The sample consists of under 600,000 clones, about 89% of them appearing once. Treatment meaning: approximately 18 received Ad26.COV2.S at low or high dose, single or two shots; 5 received placebo; per-sample allocation not given. Specimens were obtained on day 63 following the first vaccine or placebo injection. The source material was peripheral blood, sampled in a trial of Ad26.COV2.S vaccine versus placebo. Every receptor here comes from a person aged 18-60 years who received the Ad26.COV2.S COVID-19 vaccine or a placebo.

The CDR3 nucleotides are TGTGCCAGCAGCTCGGGGCGCAGAGTCTACGAGCAGTACTTC. Translation: CASSSGRRVYEQYF. The chain combines TRBV7-2 with TRBJ2-7, with D possibly called TRBD1 or TRBD2 (5 bases each). The germline V and J ends were trimmed by 4 bases and 3 bases, with 13 bases remaining between them. This CDR3 region has 14 residues. CDR1 and CDR2 from the germline V gene are SGHTA and FQGNSA.

The rearrangement joins TRBV3-1 (or the pseudogene TRBV3-2) to TRBJ2-1; 8 nucleotides agree with TRBD2. The CDR3 covers 16 residues. Losses at the gene ends were 3 bases for V and 2 bases for J; bases not matched to a gene: 6. The V gene's germline CDR1 is LGHDT and CDR2 YNNKEL (reference sequence). The CDR3 DNA follows: TGTGCCAGCAGCCATCGGGTCGGGGGGGCCTACAATGAGCAGTTCTTC. Its protein is CASSHRVGGAYNEQFF.

The chain links TRBV6-4 to TRBJ2-3; TRBD2 matches at 8 bases. V lost 6 bases, J lost 3 bases, and 14 bases stayed unmatched. In germline, CDR1 is MRHNA, CDR2 SNTAGT. CDR3 length: 17 amino acids. For the CDR3, the DNA is TGTGCCAGCAGCTCATCGGCGGGGGGCGGGAGTACAGATACGCAGTATTTT. It translates to CASSSSAGGGSTDTQYF.

V gene TRBV4-1 combines with J gene TRBJ2-2; D not certain. V gave up 3 bases and J gave up 0 bases, with 8 bases separating them. Germline CDR1 MGHRA, CDR2 YSYEKL. This CDR3 is 15 amino acids long. DNA of the CDR3: TGCGCCAGCAGCCAGCACAGAACGAACACCGGGGAGCTGTTTTTT. It translates to CASSQHRTNTGELFF.

The chain has TRBV5-6 and TRBJ2-4; 8 nucleotides agree with TRBD2. Germline CDR1 is SGHDT and CDR2 is YYEEEE. The CDR3 sequence is 13 residues long. After removal of 5 bases from V and 7 bases from J, the junction contained 5 bases not matched to a gene. In DNA form, the CDR3 reads TGTGCCAGCAGTTTCCCGGGGGGGAACATTCAGTACTTC. The encoded protein is CASSFPGGNIQYF.

The genes are TRBV10-3 and TRBJ1-5, with 9 nucleotides matching TRBD1. V trimming: 6 bases; J trimming: 2 bases; junction bases outside the gene matches: 5. The CDR3 totals 15 residues. Per germline, CDR1 ENHRY and CDR2 SYGVKD. CDR3 nucleotides: TGTGCCATCAGGGACAGGGGCGATGGCAATCAGCCCCAGCATTTT. Translation gives CAIRDRGDGNQPQHF.

The gene calls are TRBV13 and TRBJ2-5; D possibly corresponds to TRBD1 (6 bases). V lost 5 bases, J lost 0 bases, and 13 bases lay in between. Germline V gene sequence: CDR1 PRHDT, CDR2 FYEKMQ (reference sequence). The CDR3 spans 15 residues. The CDR3 DNA follows: TGTGCCAGCAGCCCCTACGGACAGTACCAAGAGACCCAGTACTTC. This encodes CASSPYGQYQETQYF.

The rearrangement uses TRBV28 and TRBJ1-2; D is undetermined. The CDR3 covers 16 residues. The germline V gene encodes CDR1 MDHEN and CDR2 SYDVKM. V gave up 3 bases and J gave up 3 bases, with 17 bases separating them. Here the CDR3 DNA reads TGTGCCAGCAGTTTTAAAGACGTCCGCTTGGACTATGGCTACACCTTC. Protein: CASSFKDVRLDYGYTF.

In its sample, this clone was seen many times. This specimen includes other DNA sequences encoding the same CDR3. The chain uses TRBV18 and TRBJ1-1; TRBD1 aligns across 10 bases. CDR1 is KGHSH and CDR2 is LQKENI in the germline V gene. Trimming removed 3 bases from V and 0 bases from J; junction bases left unmatched: 1. This CDR3 has 15 residues. CDR3 nucleotide sequence: TGTGCCAGCTCACCGGGACAGGGGATGAACACTGAAGCTTTCTTT. Translation: CASSPGQGMNTEAFF.

The genes are TRBV4-1 and TRBJ2-5; 8 nucleotides agree with TRBD1. J lost 5 bases, V lost 3 bases, and 11 bases had no gene match. Germline CDR1 and CDR2: MGHRA and YSYEKL. The CDR3 is 16 amino acids. Written as DNA, the CDR3 is TGCGCCAGCAGCCAGGACGAGACAGGGGCGATGGAGACCCAGTACTTC. Its protein is CASSQDETGAMETQYF.

Points on this clone: The identical CDR3 is also encoded by other nucleotide sequences in the sample. The chain links TRBV2 to TRBJ2-7, with D hard to call. The CDR3 totals 11 residues. Germline V lookup: CDR1 SNHLY, CDR2 FYNNEI. Trimming took 3 bases from V and 4 from J, leaving 4 bases between them. The CDR3, as DNA: TGTGCCAGCAGTGACTTTTACGAGCAGTACTTC. Its translation: CASSDFYEQYF.

The V gene is TRBV10-3, the J gene TRBJ2-3; D gene uncertain. Germline CDR1 and CDR2: ENHRY and SYGVKD. The ends were cut back, 0 bases at V and 4 bases at J, with 5 bases in the middle. The CDR3 consists of 13 residues. The CDR3 coding sequence is TGTGCCATCAGTGAGTCAGGATCAGATACGCAGTATTTT. It translates to CAISESGSDTQYF.

The CDR3 DNA reads TGCGCCAGCAGCTTGTCACCCGGTGTGTCTGGGGCCAACGTCCTGACTTTC. Residues: CASSLSPGVSGANVLTF. V gene TRBV5-1 combines with J gene TRBJ2-6; D ambiguous. The CDR3 runs to 17 residues. V dropped 1 base and J dropped 1 base, with 12 bases sitting between them. Germline values: CDR1 SGHRS, CDR2 YFSETQ.

This chain links TRBV7-9 with TRBJ2-7, with 8 bases matching TRBD1. After removal of 5 bases from V and 0 bases from J, the junction contained 6 bases not matched to a gene. The CDR3 contains 15 residues. Germline V CDR1 and CDR2: SEHNR, FQNEAQ (reference sequence). The CDR3 DNA reads as TGTGCCAGCAGCGCGACAGGGGTGGCCTCCTACGAGCAGTACTTC. It yields the protein CASSATGVASYEQYF.

The chain combines TRBV5-1 with TRBJ1-1; 7 nucleotides agree with TRBD1. In germline, CDR1 is SGHRS, CDR2 YFSETQ. V gave up 3 bases and J gave up 5 bases; unmatched junction bases: 4. CDR3 size: 13 residues. DNA of the CDR3: TGCGCCAGCAGCTCGACAGGGAGGACTGAAGCTTTCTTT. It encodes CASSSTGRTEAFF. The variable domain in full, with the rest retrieved from reference TRBV5-1 and TRBJ1-1, is KAGVTQTPRYLIKTRGQQVTLSCSPISGHRSVSWYQQTPGQGLQFLFEYFSETQRNKGNFPGRFSGRQFSNSRSEMNVSTLELGDSALYLCASSSTGRTEAFFGQGTRLTVV.

The rearrangement links TRBV29-1 to TRBJ1-2, with D maybe TRBD1 (5 bases). V lost 0 bases, J lost 0 bases, and 11 bases lay in between. Germline V lookup: CDR1 SQVTM, CDR2 ANQGSEA. The CDR3 is made up of 15 amino acids. The CDR3 DNA is TGCAGCGTTGAAGATAGGGGCACGACTAACTATGGCTACACCTTC. This translates into CSVEDRGTTNYGYTF.

In the case of this clone: Other DNA sequences in the sample encode the same CDR3. The CDR3 sequence: CASSVAGGPYNEQFF. The CDR3 coding sequence is TGTGCCAGCAGCGTAGCGGGCGGGCCCTACAATGAGCAGTTCTTC. The genes are TRBV9 and TRBJ2-1, with D possibly TRBD2 on 5 matching bases. Trimming removed 0 bases at V and 2 bases at J, with 9 bases between. This CDR3 is built from 15 residues. The germline V gene has CDR1 SGDLS and CDR2 YYNGEE.

The chain links TRBV5-8 to TRBJ1-5; D is unresolved. The CDR3 has 14 amino acids. Per germline, CDR1 SGHTS and CDR2 YDEGEE. The V and J ends lost 5 bases and 1 base respectively, with 10 bases between them. CDR3 DNA sequence: TGTGCCAGCAGTCTCTTTGCGAGCAATCAGCCCCAGCATTTT. Encoded protein: CASSLFASNQPQHF.

The chain has TRBV19 and TRBJ1-2; the match to TRBD1 covers 8 bases. Unmatched junction bases numbered 5, after V lost 2 bases and J lost 6 bases. Germline lookup yields CDR1 LNHDA and CDR2 SQIVND (reference sequence). The CDR3 totals 14 residues. CDR3 sequence: CASSIQGARNGYTF. CDR3 bases: TGTGCCAGTAGTATACAGGGGGCGAGGAATGGCTACACCTTC. Drawing the rest from reference TRBV19 and TRBJ1-2, the complete variable domain is DGGITQSPKYLFRKEGQNVTLSCEQNLNHDAMYWYRQDPGQGLRLIYYSQIVNDFQKGDIAEGYSVSREKKESFPLTVTSAQKNPTAFYLCASSIQGARNGYTFGSGTRLTVV.

The V and J genes are TRBV25-1 and TRBJ2-3; D is tentatively TRBD1 or TRBD2 (5 bases each). This CDR3 is 16 amino acids long. Germline CDR1 MGHDK, CDR2 SYGVNS. Trimming stripped 1 base from V and 0 bases from J, with 11 bases between. This CDR3 is CASSESGWGSTDTQYF. CDR3 DNA: TGTGCCAGCAGTGAATCGGGGTGGGGGAGCACAGATACGCAGTATTTT.

The chain employs TRBV28 and TRBJ2-4; D remains ambiguous. V lost 5 bases and J 3 bases, leaving 11 bases between the germline ends. This CDR3 has 14 amino acids. The germline gives CDR1 MDHEN, CDR2 SYDVKM. The CDR3 here is CASSTPSRKNIQYF. The CDR3 DNA reads TGTGCCAGCAGTACCCCAAGCCGCAAAAACATTCAGTACTTC.

J is TRBJ2-7 and V is TRBV7-2; 10 bases fit TRBD2. V was clipped by 1 base and J by 7 bases; unmatched bases: 10. The CDR3 length is 16 residues. Germline CDR1 and CDR2: SGHTA and FQGNSA. CDR3 DNA: TGTGCCAGCAGCTTAGTTGGCCTAGCGGGGGCGGGGGAGCAGTACTTC. It yields the protein CASSLVGLAGAGEQYF.

The rearrangement joins TRBV19 to TRBJ1-1; D unresolved. The CDR3 sequence is 13 residues long. The V end was cut by 1 base, the J end by 10 bases, with 13 bases between. CDR1 LNHDA and CDR2 SQIVND come from the germline V gene (reference sequence). CDR3: CASSIARGWGAFF. The CDR3, as DNA: TGTGCCAGTAGTATAGCCCGCGGCTGGGGAGCTTTCTTT.

As concerns this clone: Other nucleotide sequences in the sample specify the same CDR3. The V call is TRBV9, the J call TRBJ1-2; D might be TRBD1 (5 bases). The CDR3 length is 12 residues. Trimming took off 3 bases at V and 5 bases at J, with 8 bases between the two ends. Germline values: CDR1 SGDLS, CDR2 YYNGEE. This CDR3 is CASSGTGYGYTF. The CDR3 nucleotides are TGTGCCAGCAGCGGAACAGGTTATGGCTACACCTTC.

The chain has TRBV6-5 and TRBJ2-1; D remains ambiguous. V gave up 6 bases and J gave up 5 bases, with 17 bases separating them. Germline V gene sequence: CDR1 MNHEY, CDR2 SVGAGI. The CDR3 consists of 15 residues. For the CDR3, the DNA is TGTGCCAGCAGGGCCCCCCCCGGTCCCCACAATGAGCAGTTCTTC. Translation gives CASRAPPGPHNEQFF.

The CDR3 nucleotides read TGCGCCAGCAGCTTGGGTCGCCCTTCGGGGACAGGAGACTACGAGCAGTACTTC. This gives the protein CASSLGRPSGTGDYEQYF. This chain connects TRBV5-1 to TRBJ2-7, with 8 bases fitting TRBD1. The CDR3 loop spans 18 amino acids. In germline, CDR1 is SGHRS, CDR2 YFSETQ. J was trimmed by 3 bases and V by 0 bases; bases with no gene match: 14.

This chain connects TRBV10-3 to TRBJ1-2; D is possibly TRBD1 (6 bases). The germline CDR1 and CDR2 sequences are ENHRY and SYGVKD. Deletions cut 6 bases from V and 8 bases from J, with 13 bases between. This CDR3 contains 12 residues. CDR3 nucleotide sequence: TGTGCCATCAGGGCAGGGGATGGGGGCTACACCTTC. Translation: CAIRAGDGGYTF.